The clone carrying this T cell receptor beta chain was observed a single time. Its antigen is not identified. The CDR3 spans 13 residues. The V gene's germline CDR1 is LNHDA and CDR2 SQIVND (reference sequence). Trimming removed 3 bases at V and 6 bases at J, with 11 bases between. This record comes from a study of cytomegalovirus exposure and HLA in healthy donors. Study outcomes and limitations: A list of 150 to 200 TCR beta chains associated with cytomegalovirus was given. The TCR clusters that emerged in the first cohort tended, a later analysis found, to co-occur in the 120 or so validation repertoires.

Assay: immunoSEQ multiplex PCR; the TCRdb copy retains only in-frame clones and omits some. The sample has 70,000 to 80,000 clones, approximately 94% seen once. This receptor was taken from a woman in her late teens or twenties in good health and CMV-seropositive. The V call is TRBV19, the J call TRBJ1-2; no definite D call. The specimen sequenced was PBMCs. The CDR3 loop is CASSILGVDGYTF. The CDR3 coding sequence is TGTGCCAGTAGTATTTTGGGAGTAGATGGCTACACCTTC.